The 10 T cell receptor beta chains below were found in one sample sequenced in a study of blood T cell repertoires in COVID-19. Generated by immunoSEQ multiplex PCR, the TCRdb table keeps only in-frame clones and is missing some. The data hold roughly 66,000 clones, with about 90% observed a single time. The sequenced sample was peripheral blood. These receptors came from a human donor in a cohort sampled during active COVID-19.

The chain employs TRBV27 and TRBJ2-3; D may be TRBD1 (7 bases). V lost 6 bases to trimming and J lost 4 bases, with 14 bases between them. There are 14 residues in the CDR3. In germline, CDR1 is MNHEY, CDR2 SMNVEV (reference sequence). CDR3 sequence: CASRNRGGPDTQYF. The CDR3 DNA follows: TGTGCCAGCAGGAACAGGGGAGGTCCAGATACGCAGTATTTT.

The gene calls are TRBV3-1 (or the pseudogene TRBV3-2) and TRBJ1-1; tentative D call: TRBD1 (6 bases). Trimming left V 4 bases short and J 1 base short, with 19 bases between. The CDR3 contains 17 residues. The germline V gene encodes CDR1 LGHDT and CDR2 YNNKEL (reference sequence). The CDR3 region has the DNA TGTGCCAGCAGCCCGTACAGGGTTCGTGGGTGGAACACTGAAGCTTTCTTT. Encoded protein: CASSPYRVRGWNTEAFF.

A single count supports this clone. The V gene is TRBV5-4, the J gene TRBJ1-2, with D hard to call. The V and J ends lost 2 bases and 2 bases respectively, with 10 bases between them. CDR3 length: 14 amino acids. The germline V gene has CDR1 SGHNT and CDR2 YYREEE (reference sequence). The CDR3 DNA reads as TGTGCCAGCAGCTTTGGGCAGACCAACTATGGCTACACCTTC. It codes for CASSFGQTNYGYTF.

This clone was seen a single time. V gene TRBV6-5 combines with J gene TRBJ2-3, with D possibly TRBD2 on 6 matching bases. V lost 7 bases, J lost 6 bases, and 20 bases lay in between. The CDR3 extends over 15 amino acids. Per the germline V gene, CDR1 is MNHEY and CDR2 is SVGAGI. CDR3 region: CASIKSPGDSDTQYF. CDR3 coding DNA: TGTGCCAGCATCAAAAGCCCCGGGGACTCGGATACGCAGTATTTT.

This chain links TRBV7-9 with TRBJ1-3, with 7 bases that match TRBD1. Per the germline V gene, CDR1 is SEHNR and CDR2 is FQNEAQ (reference sequence). This CDR3 region has 15 residues. The J segment lost 1 base and the V segment lost 4 bases, leaving 4 bases of the junction unmatched. The CDR3 region is CASSSHRGSGNTIYF. The DNA for the CDR3 is TGTGCCAGCAGCTCCCACAGGGGTTCTGGAAACACCATATATTTT.

This rearrangement joins TRBV7-9 to TRBJ1-6; tentatively, D is TRBD1 (6 bases). V was clipped by 5 bases and J by 8 bases, with 10 bases between them. Germline CDR1 reads SEHNR; CDR2 reads FQNEAQ (reference sequence). The CDR3 runs to 13 residues. The CDR3 sequence: CASSQDSDSPLHF. DNA for the CDR3: TGTGCCAGCAGCCAGGACAGTGATTCACCCCTCCACTTT.

This rearrangement joins TRBV7-9 to TRBJ2-1; 7 nucleotides align to TRBD1. The V segment lost 2 bases and the J segment 1 base; nucleotides outside the gene matches: 11. CDR1 and CDR2 (germline): SEHNR, FQNEAQ (reference sequence). The CDR3 runs to 18 residues. This CDR3 is CASSLRDSGLRSYNEQFF. CDR3 sequence (DNA): TGTGCCAGCAGCTTACGGGACAGTGGATTGAGGTCCTACAATGAGCAGTTCTTC.

The gene calls are TRBV5-1 and TRBJ2-5; 14 bases align to TRBD2. Germline CDR1 is SGHRS and CDR2 is YFSETQ. V was pared by 4 bases and J by 5 bases, with 7 bases of the junction left unmatched. The CDR3 length is 16 residues. The CDR3 DNA reads TGCGCCAGCAGCCCCCAGACTAGCGGGAGGGGGGAGACCCAGTACTTC. Encoded protein: CASSPQTSGRGETQYF. The variable domain in full, completed from reference TRBV5-1 and TRBJ2-5, reads KAGVTQTPRYLIKTRGQQVTLSCSPISGHRSVSWYQQTPGQGLQFLFEYFSETQRNKGNFPGRFSGRQFSNSRSEMNVSTLELGDSALYLCASSPQTSGRGETQYFGPGTRLLVL.

CDR3 residues: CASRRSRGRLNTEAFF. In nucleotides, the CDR3 is TGTGCCAGCAGGAGGTCCAGGGGAAGATTGAACACTGAAGCTTTCTTT. V is TRBV2 and J is TRBJ1-1; maybe TRBD1 (6 bases). V was pared by 6 bases and J by 0 bases, with 17 bases between. The germline gives CDR1 SNHLY, CDR2 FYNNEI. There are 16 residues in the CDR3.

The chain joins TRBV19 to TRBJ1-3; weak D call: TRBD1 (5 bases). The CDR3 runs to 16 residues. Germline V gives CDR1 LNHDA, CDR2 SQIVND (reference sequence). With 4 bases removed from V and 4 bases from J, the gap between germline ends came to 17 bases. The CDR3 sequence is CASSTLIDRSGNTIYF. In DNA form, the CDR3 reads TGTGCCAGTAGTACCTTGATCGACAGATCCGGAAACACCATATATTTT.